These 25 T cell receptor beta chains originate from one sample sequenced in a study of cytomegalovirus exposure and HLA in healthy donors. This table comes from immunoSEQ multiplex PCR, and its TCRdb copy is limited to in-frame clones, with some not included. The sample yields approximately 160,000 clones, roughly nine tenths seen once. Sequenced input: PBMCs. The origin of the receptors is a man in his late teens or twenties in good health and CMV-seropositive.

Worth noting for this clone: One end of the junction is discordant with germline, which a read error may explain. CDR3 in DNA: TGTGCTAGCAGCTCTAGGACAGGGGGAGAGCAGCCCCAGCATTTT. Its translation is CASSSRTGGEQPQHF. The chain uses TRBV7-7 and TRBJ1-5, with 10 bases identical to TRBD1. There are 15 residues in the CDR3. Germline V CDR1 and CDR2: SSHAT, FNYEAQ (reference sequence).

This chain links TRBV5-4 with TRBJ2-1; 8 bases match TRBD1. V shed 4 bases and J 5 bases; nucleotides not matched to a gene: 2. There are 13 residues in the CDR3. CDR1 is SGHNT and CDR2 is YYREEE in the germline V gene (reference sequence). CDR3 in DNA: TGTGCCAGCAGCAAGGGACAGGACAATGAGCAGTTCTTC. Amino acid sequence: CASSKGQDNEQFF.

V is TRBV6-1 and J is TRBJ1-5; perhaps TRBD1 as D (5 bases). The V end lost 4 bases, the J end lost 4 bases, and 8 bases lay between the germline ends. The CDR3 loop spans 13 amino acids. Germline CDR1 reads MNHNS; CDR2 reads SASEGT. The CDR3 protein is CASSGDRNQPQHF. CDR3 coding DNA: TGTGCCAGCAGTGGCGACAGAAATCAGCCCCAGCATTTT.

J is TRBJ1-2 and V is TRBV29-1; 8 bases match TRBD1. Germline CDR1 and CDR2: SQVTM and ANQGSEA. The CDR3 totals 13 residues. Unmatched junction bases numbered 4, after V lost 4 bases and J lost 3 bases. In DNA form, the CDR3 reads TGCAGCGTTGGTCAGGGGGCGGACTATGGCTACACCTTC. Encoded protein: CSVGQGADYGYTF.

The gene calls are TRBV5-1 and TRBJ1-1; D remains ambiguous. The CDR3 is 13 residues long. Looked up from germline, CDR1 is SGHRS and CDR2 is YFSETQ. V gave up 4 bases and J gave up 1 base, with 8 bases separating them. The CDR3 reads CASSPVQNTEAFF. The CDR3 DNA is TGCGCCAGCAGCCCGGTGCAGAACACTGAAGCTTTCTTT.

V gene TRBV7-9 combines with J gene TRBJ1-3, with D perhaps TRBD1 (5 bases). Between the trimmed V and J ends, which lost 0 bases and 4 bases, there was a span of 10 bases. Germline values: CDR1 SEHNR, CDR2 FQNEAQ (reference sequence). This CDR3 contains 15 residues. CDR3 in DNA: TGTGCCAGCAGCTTAGCGATAGGGGCAGGAAACACCATATATTTT. It is translated as CASSLAIGAGNTIYF.

The genes are TRBV4-1 and TRBJ1-2, with D unresolved. This CDR3 has 13 residues. CDR1 and CDR2 from the germline V gene are MGHRA and YSYEKL. V gave up 3 bases and J gave up 5 bases, with 10 bases separating them. The CDR3 nucleotides read TGCGCCAGCAGCCAGAGCAACTCTTATGGCTACACCTTC. Protein: CASSQSNSYGYTF.

Regarding this clone: The same CDR3 can be traced to other DNA sequences in this sample. The genes are TRBV28 and TRBJ2-7; 11 bases agree with TRBD1. CDR3 length: 15 residues. Trimming at V came to 4 bases and at J to 2 bases, leaving 4 bases not matched to a gene. The germline CDR1 and CDR2 sequences are MDHEN and SYDVKM. The CDR3 region has the DNA TGTGCCAGCAGTTCCCCGGGACAGGGGGCCTACGAGCAGTACTTC. Encoded protein: CASSSPGQGAYEQYF.

V is TRBV10-3 and J is TRBJ1-1, with D unclear. The CDR3 extends over 21 amino acids. V was pared by 3 bases and J by 5 bases, with 34 bases between. Germline V CDR1 and CDR2: ENHRY, SYGVKD. CDR3 bases: TGTGCCATCAGTGACAACCTTGGAGGCTACGAAAGCGATAAGGTTTATACTGAAGCTTTCTTT. Protein product: CAISDNLGGYESDKVYTEAFF.

V gene TRBV9 combines with J gene TRBJ2-6; TRBD1 agrees at 10 bases. This CDR3 is 19 amino acids long. CDR1 is SGDLS, CDR2 YYNGEE, per germline. V was pared by 4 bases and J by 0 bases, with 10 bases of the junction left unmatched. CDR3 in DNA: TGTGCCAGCAGCCCAGACAGGGGGCGCGGGAACTCTGGGGCCAACGTCCTGACTTTC. Encoded protein: CASSPDRGRGNSGANVLTF.

This sequence joins TRBV5-1 and TRBJ2-2; a weak D match, TRBD2 (7 bases). Deletions cut 4 bases from V and 4 bases from J, with 17 bases between. The CDR3 is 16 amino acids. Germline lookup yields CDR1 SGHRS and CDR2 YFSETQ. Here the CDR3 reads CASSAGGGAGTGELFF. The CDR3 DNA reads as TGCGCCAGCAGCGCTGGGGGGGGCGCTGGCACCGGGGAGCTGTTTTTT.

This clone was found a few times. The chain joins TRBV18 to TRBJ1-2; D is uncertain. The CDR3 extends over 12 amino acids. Germline V lookup: CDR1 KGHSH, CDR2 LQKENI. Between the trimmed V and J ends, which lost 4 bases and 7 bases, there was a span of 10 bases. The DNA of the CDR3 is TGTGCCAGCTCACTCCAAAGCGGTGGCTACACCTTC. Its translation: CASSLQSGGYTF.

The V call is TRBV18, the J call TRBJ2-6, with D perhaps matching TRBD1 (6 bases). Trimming shortened V by 3 bases and J by 2 bases, and 23 bases separated the two germline ends. Germline values: CDR1 KGHSH, CDR2 LQKENI. This CDR3 comprises 20 residues. This CDR3 reads CASSPIQTGTNLAGANVLTF. CDR3 nucleotides: TGTGCCAGCTCACCGATCCAGACAGGTACTAATCTTGCTGGGGCCAACGTCCTGACTTTC.

The chain recombines TRBV5-1 with TRBJ2-1, with 7 positions matching TRBD2. The J segment lost 5 bases and the V segment lost 1 base, leaving 0 bases of the junction unmatched. CDR1 is SGHRS, CDR2 YFSETQ, per germline. This CDR3 is 13 amino acids long. The CDR3 DNA is TGCGCCAGCAGCTTGAGCGGGAACAATGAGCAGTTCTTC. Amino acids: CASSLSGNNEQFF.

The chain has TRBV27 and TRBJ2-7; a weak D match, TRBD1 (6 bases). Between the trimmed V and J ends, which lost 0 bases and 1 base, there was a span of 19 bases. CDR1 is MNHEY and CDR2 is SMNVEV in the germline V gene (reference sequence). This CDR3 contains 18 residues. CDR3 sequence (DNA): TGTGCCAGCAGTTTATCGGTGCCTAACAGGGATCTTTCCTACGAGCAGTACTTC. It is translated as CASSLSVPNRDLSYEQYF.

The V and J genes are TRBV4-1 and TRBJ2-7; 12 bases are shared with TRBD2. Germline assignment: CDR1 MGHRA and CDR2 YSYEKL. This CDR3 region has 16 residues. Trimming removed 2 bases from V and 5 bases from J; junction bases left unmatched: 7. The CDR3 DNA reads as TGCGCCAGCAGCCAACCGACTAGCGGGAGATCTAACGAGCAGTACTTC. Its protein is CASSQPTSGRSNEQYF.

The chain recombines TRBV6-1 with TRBJ2-1, with 11 bases aligning to TRBD2. CDR3 size: 17 residues. Germline CDR1 and CDR2: MNHNS and SASEGT. J was trimmed by 4 bases and V by 1 base; bases with no gene match: 6. CDR3 DNA: TGTGCCAGCAGTGAAGGTCCTAGCGGGGGGATTTACAATGAGCAGTTCTTC. Its protein is CASSEGPSGGIYNEQFF.

The chain uses TRBV9 and TRBJ1-3; 10 nucleotides line up with TRBD1. V was pared by 3 bases and J by 3 bases, with 9 bases of the junction left unmatched. Germline V gene data show CDR1 as SGDLS and CDR2 as YYNGEE. The CDR3 totals 17 residues. The CDR3 protein is CASSAGTGALFGNTIYF. The CDR3 region has the DNA TGTGCCAGCAGCGCCGGGACAGGGGCTTTGTTTGGAAACACCATATATTTT.

The chain couples TRBV5-1 to TRBJ2-1; 10 bases fit TRBD1. This CDR3 spans 18 amino acids. V dropped 0 bases and J dropped 1; count of bases not matched to a gene: 7. Germline-derived CDR1 and CDR2 are SGHRS and YFSETQ. The CDR3 region has the DNA TGCGCCAGCAGCTTGGGACAGGGGGCTTATAGTTCCTACAATGAGCAGTTCTTC. Protein: CASSLGQGAYSSYNEQFF.

The genes are TRBV6-6 and TRBJ2-7; maybe TRBD2 (6 bases). The CDR3 totals 13 residues. Germline V gives CDR1 MNHNY, CDR2 SVGAGI (reference sequence). Trimming left V 4 bases short and J 7 bases short, with 14 bases between. CDR3 nucleotide sequence: TGTGCCAGCAGTTCGCGACTAGAAACTGAGCAGTACTTC. Amino acid sequence: CASSSRLETEQYF.

The chain joins TRBV21-1 to TRBJ2-7; the D call TRBD2 from the table was never checked on the DNA. TRBV21-1 has pseudogene status. The CDR3 loop spans 13 amino acids. CDR3 in amino acids: CASSKGGGTEQYF. CDR3 nucleotides: TGTGCCAGCAGCAAAGGGGGAGGGACCGAGCAGTACTTC.

The genes are TRBV5-6 and TRBJ2-2; 7 bases agree with TRBD2. Per the germline V gene, CDR1 is SGHDT and CDR2 is YYEEEE. CDR3 length equals 13 residues. The V segment lost 5 bases and the J segment 4 bases; nucleotides outside the gene matches: 2. CDR3 in amino acids: CASRGGTTGELFF. CDR3 DNA: TGTGCCAGCAGGGGAGGGACCACCGGGGAGCTGTTTTTT.

The chain employs TRBV5-6 and TRBJ2-7, with D possibly being TRBD2 (6 bases). The germline V and J ends were trimmed by 2 bases and 2 bases, with 17 bases remaining between them. The CDR3 runs 16 residues. Germline assignment: CDR1 SGHDT and CDR2 YYEEEE. The CDR3 spells CASSLRVAGYAYEQYF. The CDR3 DNA follows: TGTGCCAGCAGCTTACGAGTTGCGGGGTATGCCTACGAGCAGTACTTC.

The chain uses TRBV6-6 and TRBJ1-2; TRBD1 is a possible D gene (5 bases). CDR3 length: 13 amino acids. V lost 5 bases and J 4 bases, leaving 11 bases between the germline ends. Germline CDR1 is MNHNY and CDR2 is SVGAGI (reference sequence). The CDR3 spells CASSQQGTYGYTF. Here the CDR3 DNA reads TGTGCCAGCAGTCAGCAGGGAACCTATGGCTACACCTTC.

This chain connects TRBV27 to TRBJ2-3; no definite D call. CDR3 length: 15 amino acids. Germline V gives CDR1 MNHEY, CDR2 SMNVEV (reference sequence). V lost 5 bases to trimming and J lost 1 base, with 13 bases between them. CDR3 protein: CASSLEVYGTDTQYF. The CDR3 nucleotides are TGTGCCAGCAGTCTCGAGGTCTACGGCACAGATACGCAGTATTTT.